This T cell receptor (beta chain) was sequenced during a study of T cells in Graves' hyperthyroidism and ophthalmopathy. On the study more broadly: Pretreatment peripheral blood was obtained at initial diagnosis. Study-level findings and limits: In the analysis, a 13 V-J model separated ophthalmopathy from stable hyperthyroidism. Ophthalmopathy onset followed model prediction by a median approximately seven months. Expanded thyroid clonotypes (above 0.001) were mostly also found in blood.

On this clonotype itself: The antigen remains unidentified.

Researchers took RNA transcripts and amplified the TCR beta CDR3 regions from them. When the TCR CDR3 underwent first-round RT-PCR, the HTBI primer set was used. TCRdb analysed the multiplex PCR reads with MiXCR anew, one entry per CDR3 protein. The repertoire holds 500,000 to 550,000 distinct CDR3 sequences, with about 20% as singletons. The V and J ends lost 1 base and 5 bases respectively, with 8 bases between them. This CDR3 contains 13 residues. Germline V gene lookup returns CDR1 MNHGY and CDR2 SVAAGI. This rearrangement joins TRBV6-9 to TRBJ2-5; D is possibly TRBD2 (5 bases). Sequenced input: blood. The origin of this receptor is a middle-aged man with Graves' ophthalmopathy. CDR3 sequence reads: CASSYLLGETQYF. CDR3 DNA: TGTGCCAGCAGTTATTTACTAGGGGAGACCCAGTACTTC.